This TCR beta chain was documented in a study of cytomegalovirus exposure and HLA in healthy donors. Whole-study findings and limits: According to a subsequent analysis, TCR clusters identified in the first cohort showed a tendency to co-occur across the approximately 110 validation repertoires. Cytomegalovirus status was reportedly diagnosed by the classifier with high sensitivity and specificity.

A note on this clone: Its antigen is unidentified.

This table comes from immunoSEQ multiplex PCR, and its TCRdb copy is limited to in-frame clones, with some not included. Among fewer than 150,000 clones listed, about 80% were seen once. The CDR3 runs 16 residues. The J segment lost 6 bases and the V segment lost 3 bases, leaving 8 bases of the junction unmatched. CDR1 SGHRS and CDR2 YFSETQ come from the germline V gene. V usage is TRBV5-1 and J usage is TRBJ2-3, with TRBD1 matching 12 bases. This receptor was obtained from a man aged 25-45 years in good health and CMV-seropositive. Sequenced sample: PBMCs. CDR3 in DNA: TGCGCCAGCAGCTACGGGGACAGGGGGCGGGCGGATACGCAGTATTTT. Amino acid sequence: CASSYGDRGRADTQYF.